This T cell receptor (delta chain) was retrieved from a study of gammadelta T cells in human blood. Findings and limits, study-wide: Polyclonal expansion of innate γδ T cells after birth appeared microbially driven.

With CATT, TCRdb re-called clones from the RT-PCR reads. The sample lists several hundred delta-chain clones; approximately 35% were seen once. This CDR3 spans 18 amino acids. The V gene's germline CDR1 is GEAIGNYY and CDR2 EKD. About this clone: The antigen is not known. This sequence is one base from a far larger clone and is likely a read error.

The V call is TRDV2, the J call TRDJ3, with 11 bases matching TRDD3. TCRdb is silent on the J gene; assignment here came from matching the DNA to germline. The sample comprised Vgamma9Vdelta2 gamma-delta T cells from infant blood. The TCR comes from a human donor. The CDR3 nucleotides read TGTGCCTGTGACAAACTGGGGGATAGCTCCTTGGACACCCGACAGATGTTTTTC. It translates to CACDKLGDSSLDTRQMFF.